These 30 T cell receptor beta chains originate from one sample sequenced in a study of blood T cell repertoires in COVID-19. Libraries were prepared by immunoSEQ multiplex PCR; TCRdb keeps only in-frame clonotypes and omits some of them. The sample has under 150,000 clones, about 70% seen once; the top ten hold roughly 2%. The sequenced material came from peripheral blood. Receptor source: a woman aged 70 to 79 with acute or convalescent COVID-19.

The genes are TRBV6-5 and TRBJ2-7; 10 bases map to TRBD2. The V gene end was trimmed by 7 bases and the J gene end by 10 bases; junction bases not matched to a gene: 13. This CDR3 has 14 residues. CDR1 and CDR2 from the germline V gene are MNHEY and SVGAGI. CDR3 nucleotides: TGTGCCAGCATAGAGGCTAGCGGGAGTCCGAGCCAGTACTTC. This encodes CASIEASGSPSQYF.

The chain recombines TRBV27 with TRBJ2-7; 8 nucleotides align to TRBD1. Per germline, CDR1 MNHEY and CDR2 SMNVEV (reference sequence). The CDR3 has 13 residues. Trimming cost V 6 bases and J 5 bases; bases outside gene matches: 6. CDR3 amino acids: CASRIPGQDEQYF. The CDR3 DNA is TGTGCCAGCAGGATCCCGGGACAGGACGAGCAGTACTTC.

In its sample, this clone was seen a few times. The chain combines TRBV5-1 with TRBJ1-2; D ambiguous. This CDR3 contains 18 residues. Trimming shortened V by 0 bases and J by 0 bases, and 18 bases separated the two germline ends. The germline CDR1 and CDR2 sequences are SGHRS and YFSETQ. As DNA, the CDR3 is TGCGCCAGCAGCTTGGCGTCGAGTTCAGGTTCAGCTAACTATGGCTACACCTTC. This sequence encodes CASSLASSSGSANYGYTF.

The chain recombines TRBV6-5 with TRBJ1-4; tentative D call: TRBD1 (5 bases). Deletions cut 0 bases from V and 5 bases from J, with 10 bases between. Germline CDR1 and CDR2: MNHEY and SVGAGI. The CDR3 contains 15 residues. CDR3 sequence: CASSYSGRANEKLFF. The DNA of the CDR3 is TGTGCCAGCAGTTACTCGGGCAGGGCGAATGAAAAACTGTTTTTT.

The chain uses TRBV6-6 and TRBJ2-7, with a tentative D call TRBD1 (6 bases). V was clipped by 6 bases and J by 5 bases, with 14 bases between them. The germline V gene has CDR1 MNHNY and CDR2 SVGAGI (reference sequence). The CDR3 is made up of 13 amino acids. The DNA for the CDR3 is TGTGCCAGCAGCGCAGGGGTTGACAACGAGCAGTACTTC. It is translated as CASSAGVDNEQYF.

The rearrangement links TRBV5-1 to TRBJ1-6; D not certain. Germline V gene data show CDR1 as SGHRS and CDR2 as YFSETQ. V was trimmed by 5 bases and J by 7 bases, leaving 10 bases between them. CDR3 size: 13 residues. The CDR3 is CASREEWNSPLHF. In DNA form, the CDR3 reads TGCGCCAGCAGAGAGGAGTGGAATTCACCCCTCCACTTT.

The chain joins TRBV5-4 to TRBJ2-7, with 7 bases lining up with TRBD1. CDR1 and CDR2 (germline): SGHNT, YYREEE (reference sequence). The CDR3 runs to 14 residues. V gave up 1 base and J gave up 7 bases; unmatched junction bases: 8. CDR3 DNA: TGTGCCAGCAGCTTGTTCGGGACAGCAAGGGAGCAGTACTTC. This encodes CASSLFGTAREQYF.

This chain links TRBV28 with TRBJ1-1, with D possibly TRBD1 on 5 matching bases. CDR1 and CDR2 (germline): MDHEN, SYDVKM. Trimming cost V 2 bases and J 6 bases, with 10 bases left between them. This CDR3 comprises 13 residues. The CDR3, as DNA: TGTGCCAGCAGTTTAGCAGGGAGGCCTGAAGCTTTCTTT. Residues: CASSLAGRPEAFF.

The V call is TRBV6-2 or TRBV6-3, the J call TRBJ2-1; 13 nucleotides agree with TRBD2. Per the germline V gene, CDR1 is MNHEY and CDR2 is SVGEGT. J lost 10 bases, V lost 4 bases, and 16 bases had no gene match. There are 18 residues in the CDR3. This CDR3 reads CASSSVGTSGILGREQFF. The CDR3 region has the DNA TGTGCCAGCAGTTCGGTGGGGACTAGCGGGATCCTGGGACGCGAGCAGTTCTTC.

This chain links TRBV7-2 with TRBJ2-5; D is possibly TRBD2 (6 bases). V lost 5 bases, J lost 5 bases, and 12 bases lay in between. Germline V gene sequence: CDR1 SGHTA, CDR2 FQGNSA. CDR3 length equals 13 residues. CDR3 in amino acids: CASSPGGYETQYF. The CDR3 DNA reads as TGTGCCAGCAGCCCCGGGGGTTACGAGACCCAGTACTTC.

V usage is TRBV15 and J usage is TRBJ1-2; 7 bases match TRBD1. Germline lookup yields CDR1 LNHNV and CDR2 YYDKDF (reference sequence). CDR3 length equals 14 residues. The V segment lost 0 bases and the J segment 8 bases; nucleotides outside the gene matches: 6. CDR3 nucleotides: TGTGCCACCAGCAGAGACCGGACAGGTACGGGCTACACCTTC. Translating it yields CATSRDRTGTGYTF. Variable domain in full (rest from reference TRBV15 and TRBJ1-2): DAMVIQNPRYQVTQFGKPVTLSCSQTLNHNVMYWYQQKSSQAPKLLFHYYDKDFNNEADTPDNFQSRRPNTSFCFLDIRSPGLGDTAMYLCATSRDRTGTGYTFGSGTRLTVV.

J is TRBJ2-3 and V is TRBV6-2 or TRBV6-3; maybe TRBD2 (6 bases). Trimming stripped 2 bases from V and 2 bases from J, with 8 bases between. The CDR3 sequence is 14 residues long. CDR1 and CDR2 (germline): MNHEY, SVGEGT. In DNA form, the CDR3 reads TGTGCCAGCAGTTACAGCGGGTTCACAGATACGCAGTATTTT. Its protein is CASSYSGFTDTQYF.

The chain carries TRBV5-1 and TRBJ2-7; 10 bases match TRBD1. This CDR3 has 15 residues. The V gene end was trimmed by 3 bases and the J gene end by 3 bases; junction bases not matched to a gene: 6. CDR1 SGHRS and CDR2 YFSETQ come from the germline V gene. This CDR3 reads CASSSGQGVHYEQYF. The CDR3 DNA follows: TGCGCCAGCAGCTCAGGACAGGGGGTCCACTACGAGCAGTACTTC.

The chain employs TRBV6-2 or TRBV6-3 and TRBJ2-1, with D possibly matching TRBD2 (6 bases). The length of the CDR3 is 16 residues. V lost 3 bases, J lost 5 bases, and 17 bases lay in between. Germline CDR1 and CDR2: MNHEY and SVGEGT. As DNA, the CDR3 is TGTGCCAGCAGTTATTCTCGCGGGGTGTCCAACAATGAGCAGTTCTTC. Its protein is CASSYSRGVSNNEQFF.

The V call is TRBV4-1, the J call TRBJ2-2, with a tentative D call TRBD1 (6 bases). Trimming cost V 8 bases and J 3 bases, with 13 bases left between them. The CDR3 spans 14 residues. Per the germline V gene, CDR1 is MGHRA and CDR2 is YSYEKL. CDR3 DNA sequence: TGCGCCAGCTCCGTCCAGGGGTACACCGGGGAGCTGTTTTTT. Amino acid sequence: CASSVQGYTGELFF.

In its sample, this clone was seen once. This rearrangement joins TRBV19 to TRBJ2-5; 8 nucleotides align to TRBD1. The germline CDR1 and CDR2 sequences are LNHDA and SQIVND (reference sequence). This CDR3 has 13 residues. The J segment lost 3 bases and the V segment lost 5 bases, leaving 2 bases of the junction unmatched. CDR3 coding DNA: TGTGCCAGTAGTGGGACAGGTGAAGAGACCCAGTACTTC. Translated, it gives CASSGTGEETQYF.

This clone was counted between two and nine times. The chain carries TRBV11-2 and TRBJ2-2, with D uncertain. Germline V CDR1 and CDR2: SGHAT, FQNNGV. This CDR3 region has 16 residues. V lost 10 bases, J lost 0 bases, and 18 bases lay in between. DNA of the CDR3: TGTGCCATCCGCGATTCCCGAGGTTCGAACACCGGGGAGCTGTTTTTT. This encodes CAIRDSRGSNTGELFF.

This chain uses TRBV19 with TRBJ2-2; 7 bases are a match to TRBD1. The CDR3 sequence is 16 residues long. V lost 4 bases and J lost 6; bases outside the gene matches: 11. Germline V gene data show CDR1 as LNHDA and CDR2 as SQIVND (reference sequence). CDR3 nucleotide sequence: TGTGCCAGTAGTAAACCCCTCACAGGGGTCGCCGGGGAGCTGTTTTTT. It specifies CASSKPLTGVAGELFF. Drawing the rest from reference TRBV19 and TRBJ2-2, the complete variable domain is DGGITQSPKYLFRKEGQNVTLSCEQNLNHDAMYWYRQDPGQGLRLIYYSQIVNDFQKGDIAEGYSVSREKKESFPLTVTSAQKNPTAFYLCASSKPLTGVAGELFFGEGSRLTVL.

J is TRBJ1-2 and V is TRBV10-1; 10 bases map to TRBD1. Germline V lookup: CDR1 WNHNN, CDR2 SYGVQD (reference sequence). CDR3 length: 13 amino acids. V lost 5 bases to trimming and J lost 6 bases; unmatched junction nucleotides: 3. This CDR3 reads CASSTGQGDGYTF. CDR3 bases: TGCGCCAGCAGTACTGGACAGGGGGATGGCTACACCTTC.

The chain combines TRBV12-3 or TRBV12-4 with TRBJ2-3; D gene unclear. Trimming pared 6 bases from V and 5 bases from J, leaving 12 bases between. The CDR3 is 13 amino acids. CDR3 DNA sequence: TGTGCCAGCAGCCCCTCTCAACTAGATACGCAGTATTTT. This sequence encodes CASSPSQLDTQYF.

This clone was counted a single time. V usage is TRBV29-1 and J usage is TRBJ2-1; TRBD2 matches at 13 bases. This CDR3 contains 16 residues. Germline CDR1 is SQVTM and CDR2 is ANQGSEA. V shed 6 bases, J shed 12 bases, and the junction held 17 bases outside the gene matches. CDR3 DNA: TGCAGCGTCCCTCGGGCCGGGACTAGCGGGGCCACGGGGCAGTTCTTC. It translates to CSVPRAGTSGATGQFF.

This chain connects TRBV4-3 to TRBJ1-2; D remains unclear. The CDR3 runs to 14 residues. The germline V gene encodes CDR1 LGHNA and CDR2 YSLEER. The V end was cut by 0 bases, the J end by 7 bases, with 12 bases between. CDR3 DNA: TGCGCCAGCAGCCAAGACGGGAGGGTTGGTGGCTACACCTTC. Residues: CASSQDGRVGGYTF.

The rearrangement joins TRBV9 to TRBJ1-1; D possibly corresponds to TRBD1 (6 bases). The length of the CDR3 is 18 residues. V was shortened by 4 bases and J by 1 base, with 23 bases between the two germline ends. CDR1 and CDR2 from the germline V gene are SGDLS and YYNGEE. Here the CDR3 DNA reads TGTGCCAGCAGCACCACGGAATCGGACGGGGGGCAGAACACTGAAGCTTTCTTT. It specifies CASSTTESDGGQNTEAFF.

The chain recombines TRBV18 with TRBJ2-5; a possible D gene is TRBD2 (5 bases). V lost 1 base to trimming and J lost 3 bases, with 24 bases between them. CDR1 and CDR2 from the germline V gene are KGHSH and LQKENI. The CDR3 loop spans 19 amino acids. In nucleotides, the CDR3 is TGTGCCAGCTCACCACAGGTGATATCGGTCCTCCGGCGGGAAGAGACCCAGTACTTC. Translating gives CASSPQVISVLRREETQYF.

The V gene is TRBV5-1, the J gene TRBJ2-1; TRBD2 matches 7 bases. CDR1 and CDR2 from the germline V gene are SGHRS and YFSETQ. J lost 7 bases, V lost 2 bases, and 9 bases had no gene match. CDR3 length equals 15 residues. In nucleotides, the CDR3 is TGCGCCAGCAGCTTTGTGGCGGGAGTTCGGAATGAGCAGTTCTTC. This sequence encodes CASSFVAGVRNEQFF.

This clone has more than one count but fewer than ten. V and J are TRBV15 and TRBJ2-2, with 12 nucleotides matching TRBD2. V shed 7 bases and J 5 bases; nucleotides not matched to a gene: 5. The germline CDR1 and CDR2 sequences are LNHNV and YYDKDF (reference sequence). The CDR3 loop spans 15 amino acids. In DNA, the CDR3 is TGTGCCACCAACCCTAGCGGGAGGGATACCGGGGAGCTGTTTTTT. Its translation: CATNPSGRDTGELFF. Based on the CDR3 plus reference TRBV15 and TRBJ2-2, the full variable domain is DAMVIQNPRYQVTQFGKPVTLSCSQTLNHNVMYWYQQKSSQAPKLLFHYYDKDFNNEADTPDNFQSRRPNTSFCFLDIRSPGLGDTAMYLCATNPSGRDTGELFFGEGSRLTVL.

The sample holds many counts of this clone. The chain employs TRBV29-1 and TRBJ2-2; D might be TRBD2 (6 bases). Germline CDR1 reads SQVTM; CDR2 reads ANQGSEA. V lost 7 bases and J lost 7, with 13 bases in between. This CDR3 has 12 residues. CDR3 in amino acids: CSGGLTGGELFF. In nucleotides, the CDR3 is TGCAGCGGGGGACTTACGGGCGGGGAGCTGTTTTTT.

CDR3 DNA: TGTGCCACCAGCAGACCTAATCAGCCCCAGCATTTT. Translating it yields CATSRPNQPQHF. The V and J genes are TRBV15 and TRBJ1-5; D remains ambiguous. Deletions cut 2 bases from V and 4 bases from J, with 3 bases between. Looked up from germline, CDR1 is LNHNV and CDR2 is YYDKDF (reference sequence). The CDR3 is 12 residues long.

V is TRBV7-3 and J is TRBJ2-2, with TRBD2 identical over 11 bases. This CDR3 contains 15 residues. Germline values: CDR1 SGHTA, CDR2 FQGTGA. The V gene end was trimmed by 5 bases and the J gene end by 7 bases; junction bases not matched to a gene: 6. CDR3 sequence: CASSPTSGRGGELFF. In DNA, the CDR3 is TGTGCCAGCAGCCCTACTAGCGGGAGAGGCGGGGAGCTGTTTTTT. The full variable domain, its missing parts supplied by reference TRBV7-3 and TRBJ2-2, is GAGVSQTPSNKVTEKGKYVELRCDPISGHTALYWYRQSLGQGPEFLIYFQGTGAADDSGLPNDRFFAVRPEGSVSTLKIQRTERGDSAVYLCASSPTSGRGGELFFGEGSRLTVL.

The V and J genes are TRBV25-1 and TRBJ2-3; 9 nucleotides align to TRBD1. This CDR3 region has 16 residues. The V and J ends lost 4 bases and 3 bases, in that order; junction bases with no gene match: 8. Germline lookup yields CDR1 MGHDK and CDR2 SYGVNS. The DNA of the CDR3 is TGTGCCAGCAGTGCCGGGACAGGGAAAGAAACAGATACGCAGTATTTT. This codes for CASSAGTGKETDTQYF.